The next 22 T cell receptor beta chains were all read from a single sample in a study of cytomegalovirus exposure and HLA in healthy donors. PCR primers comprised 60 Vbeta and 13 Jbeta primers. The data were produced by immunoSEQ multiplex PCR, yet TCRdb's version contains in-frame clones alone and is incomplete. The sample has 100,000 to 150,000 clones, 73% seen once. The source material was PBMCs. Source of these receptors: a woman aged 40 to 50 in good health and CMV-seropositive.

The V and J genes are TRBV11-2 and TRBJ2-7, with 10 bases lining up with TRBD1. V trimming: 2 bases; J trimming: 0 bases; junction bases outside the gene matches: 4. Per germline, CDR1 SGHAT and CDR2 FQNNGV. This CDR3 contains 16 residues. CDR3 DNA sequence: TGTGCCAGCAGCTTAAGGGGACAGGGGAGCTCCTACGAGCAGTACTTC. It codes for CASSLRGQGSSYEQYF.

This clone was seen only a few times. This chain uses TRBV2 with TRBJ1-6; 8 nucleotides match TRBD1. The CDR3 extends over 15 amino acids. The trim removed 6 bases at V and 5 bases at J, leaving 6 bases unmatched. Germline V gives CDR1 SNHLY, CDR2 FYNNEI. CDR3 bases: TGTGCCAGCAGGGCCCCGGGACAGGATAATTCACCCCTCCACTTT. Protein: CASRAPGQDNSPLHF.

The chain recombines TRBV5-1 with TRBJ2-5, with a weak D call TRBD2 (5 bases). The V end lost 1 base, the J end lost 2 bases, and 6 bases lay between the germline ends. Germline CDR1 SGHRS, CDR2 YFSETQ. The CDR3 loop spans 13 amino acids. CDR3 DNA sequence: TGCGCCAGCAGCTTGCCGGGGCAAGAGACCCAGTACTTC. Residues: CASSLPGQETQYF. Complete variable domain (other parts from reference TRBV5-1 and TRBJ2-5): KAGVTQTPRYLIKTRGQQVTLSCSPISGHRSVSWYQQTPGQGLQFLFEYFSETQRNKGNFPGRFSGRQFSNSRSEMNVSTLELGDSALYLCASSLPGQETQYFGPGTRLLVL.

V gene TRBV4-3 combines with J gene TRBJ1-1; D is uncertain. The CDR3 totals 13 residues. Trimming stripped 1 base from V and 4 bases from J, with 7 bases between. CDR1 LGHNA and CDR2 YSLEER come from the germline V gene. CDR3 bases: TGCGCCAGCAGCCAAGTTCTGCGCACTGAAGCTTTCTTT. Protein: CASSQVLRTEAFF.

The rearrangement links TRBV19 to TRBJ1-2, with D unclear. Germline V gene lookup returns CDR1 LNHDA and CDR2 SQIVND (reference sequence). V lost 0 bases and J lost 6, with 11 bases in between. This CDR3 contains 14 residues. In DNA form, the CDR3 reads TGTGCCAGTAGTATAGACAGTTCATTAAATGGCTACACCTTC. This sequence encodes CASSIDSSLNGYTF.

The rearrangement uses TRBV28 and TRBJ2-7; tentative D call: TRBD1 (5 bases). CDR1 MDHEN and CDR2 SYDVKM come from the germline V gene. This CDR3 is 12 amino acids long. Trimming removed 2 bases at V and 4 bases at J, with 6 bases between. CDR3: CASSLDRYEQYF. The CDR3 coding sequence is TGTGCCAGCAGTTTAGACAGATACGAGCAGTACTTC.

J is TRBJ1-1 and V is TRBV2, with D hard to call. Germline V lookup: CDR1 SNHLY, CDR2 FYNNEI. Trimming removed 3 bases from V and 4 bases from J, with 12 bases in between. The CDR3 runs 14 residues. CDR3: CASSDPVAATEAFF. The CDR3 DNA reads as TGTGCCAGCAGTGACCCAGTGGCGGCCACTGAAGCTTTCTTT.

V gene TRBV4-3 combines with J gene TRBJ1-2, with unresolved D. The CDR3 has 15 amino acids. The germline V gene has CDR1 LGHNA and CDR2 YSLEER. Trimming took off 0 bases at V and 1 base at J, with 9 bases between the two ends. DNA for the CDR3: TGCGCCAGCAGCCAAGATCGCGTCGGTAACTATGGCTACACCTTC. It translates to CASSQDRVGNYGYTF.

This chain links TRBV19 with TRBJ2-2; 8 nucleotides agree with TRBD1. The V segment lost 6 bases and the J segment 5 bases; nucleotides outside the gene matches: 5. The germline V gene encodes CDR1 LNHDA and CDR2 SQIVND (reference sequence). There are 14 residues in the CDR3. CDR3 protein: CASSRGLWTGELFF. CDR3 in DNA: TGTGCCAGTAGCAGGGGGCTATGGACCGGGGAGCTGTTTTTT. The variable domain in full, completed from reference TRBV19 and TRBJ2-2, reads DGGITQSPKYLFRKEGQNVTLSCEQNLNHDAMYWYRQDPGQGLRLIYYSQIVNDFQKGDIAEGYSVSREKKESFPLTVTSAQKNPTAFYLCASSRGLWTGELFFGEGSRLTVL.

The chain uses TRBV7-8 and TRBJ2-3; D possibly corresponds to TRBD2 (7 bases). The V and J ends lost 5 bases and 4 bases respectively, with 16 bases between them. The CDR3 runs to 15 residues. Germline CDR1 is SGHVS and CDR2 is FQNEAQ. CDR3 nucleotides: TGTGCCAGCAGCCTGAGGGGGGGGCGAGCAGATACGCAGTATTTT. This sequence encodes CASSLRGGRADTQYF.

The rearrangement uses TRBV18 and TRBJ1-5, with TRBD1 as a possible D gene (6 bases). The germline gives CDR1 KGHSH, CDR2 LQKENI. The V end was cut by 3 bases, the J end by 2 bases, with 11 bases between. This CDR3 has 15 residues. The CDR3 reads CASSPGRQGNQPQHF. For the CDR3, the DNA is TGTGCCAGCTCACCGGGGAGACAGGGCAATCAGCCCCAGCATTTT.

The V gene is TRBV4-1, the J gene TRBJ1-3, with D uncertain. The V end was cut by 1 base, the J end by 0 bases, with 10 bases between. This CDR3 contains 16 residues. Germline lookup yields CDR1 MGHRA and CDR2 YSYEKL. The CDR3, as DNA: TGCGCCAGCAGCCAAGTACCCACGGGCTCTGGAAACACCATATATTTT. Protein: CASSQVPTGSGNTIYF.

V gene TRBV18 combines with J gene TRBJ2-7, with 8 bases lining up with TRBD1. The CDR3 spans 14 residues. The germline V gene has CDR1 KGHSH and CDR2 LQKENI. V shed 5 bases, J shed 1 base, and the junction held 4 bases outside the gene matches. In DNA, the CDR3 is TGTGCCAGCTCAGACGGGACAGGTTCCTACGAGCAGTACTTC. The encoded protein is CASSDGTGSYEQYF.

The chain uses TRBV25-1 and TRBJ2-7, with D maybe TRBD2 (6 bases). Looked up from germline, CDR1 is MGHDK and CDR2 is SYGVNS. V lost 7 bases, J lost 0 bases, and 16 bases lay in between. This CDR3 contains 15 residues. This CDR3 reads CASKGGASPSYEQYF. In DNA, the CDR3 is TGTGCCAGCAAGGGCGGGGCCAGCCCCTCCTACGAGCAGTACTTC.

This clone was seen more than once but under ten times. J is TRBJ1-5 and V is TRBV7-8; no definite D call. In germline, CDR1 is SGHVS, CDR2 FQNEAQ. Trimming cost V 2 bases and J 3 bases, with 26 bases left between them. The CDR3 covers 20 residues. The CDR3, as DNA: TGTGCCAGCAGCTTATCCTCGACTACACAATCTCGAGGTTTCAATCAGCCCCAGCATTTT. Translation: CASSLSSTTQSRGFNQPQHF.

The chain combines TRBV7-2 with TRBJ1-2; 12 bases map to TRBD1. The ends lost 3 bases at V and 8 bases at J; junction bases unmatched: 13. CDR3 length equals 17 residues. Germline loops: CDR1 SGHTA, CDR2 FQGNSA. CDR3 nucleotide sequence: TGTGCCAGCAGCTTTAGCGCAGCGGGACAGGGGGCTAGCGGCTACACCTTC. Amino acid sequence: CASSFSAAGQGASGYTF.

This chain joins TRBV5-4 and TRBJ1-4; unclear D gene. Germline CDR1 reads SGHNT; CDR2 reads YYREEE (reference sequence). The CDR3 has 14 amino acids. V shed 4 bases and J shed 5 bases, with 12 bases lying between them. DNA for the CDR3: TGTGCCAGCAGCCGTGGACGGAGGAATGAAAAACTGTTTTTT. Its protein is CASSRGRRNEKLFF.

V is TRBV7-9 and J is TRBJ1-2; D is possibly TRBD1 (6 bases). The CDR3 is made up of 15 amino acids. Per germline, CDR1 SEHNR and CDR2 FQNEAQ (reference sequence). V was pared by 1 base and J by 8 bases, with 17 bases between. The CDR3 region has the DNA TGTGCCAGCAGCTTAGGTTACAGGGAGAGAGAAGGCTACACCTTC. Encoded protein: CASSLGYREREGYTF.

This clone was counted between two and nine times. The chain recombines TRBV5-6 with TRBJ1-2; 12 bases fit TRBD1. V was pared by 0 bases and J by 8 bases, with 5 bases of the junction left unmatched. This CDR3 has 15 residues. CDR1 SGHDT and CDR2 YYEEEE come from the germline V gene. The CDR3 here is CASSLEGQGACGYTF. DNA for the CDR3: TGTGCCAGCAGCTTGGAGGGACAGGGGGCGTGCGGCTACACCTTC.

This clone was counted a few times. The chain combines TRBV30 with TRBJ2-7; TRBD2 might be the D (6 bases). The V and J ends lost 2 bases and 4 bases respectively, with 18 bases between them. The CDR3 loop spans 15 amino acids. In germline, CDR1 is GTSNPN, CDR2 SVGIG (reference sequence). CDR3 in DNA: TGTGCCTGGAGTCCCCGGGGGACGGGGGTTTACGAGCAGTACTTC. It yields the protein CAWSPRGTGVYEQYF.

The chain is built from TRBV18 and TRBJ2-5; weak D call: TRBD2 (6 bases). The CDR3 extends over 13 amino acids. V was cut by 3 bases and J by 5 bases, with 10 bases left in between. Germline values: CDR1 KGHSH, CDR2 LQKENI. CDR3 nucleotide sequence: TGTGCCAGCTCACCCGGACTAATGGAGACCCAGTACTTC. Encoded protein: CASSPGLMETQYF.

The rearrangement uses TRBV30 and TRBJ2-1; perhaps TRBD1 as D (6 bases). The CDR3 length is 17 residues. Germline V gives CDR1 GTSNPN, CDR2 SVGIG (reference sequence). V was shortened by 3 bases and J by 0 bases, with 18 bases between the two germline ends. Here the CDR3 DNA reads TGTGCCTGGAGACGATTATTGGGGGCCCGCTCCTACAATGAGCAGTTCTTC. Its protein is CAWRRLLGARSYNEQFF.